One T cell receptor beta chain is described in this entry. These data belong to a study of cytomegalovirus exposure and HLA in healthy donors. Looked up from germline, CDR1 is MNHEY and CDR2 is SVGAGI. The CDR3 runs to 14 residues. Trimming shortened V by 2 bases and J by 6 bases, and 13 bases separated the two germline ends. 60 Vbeta and 13 Jbeta primers were used in PCR. Sequencing was performed with immunoSEQ multiplex PCR; in TCRdb, only in-frame clones are kept and a portion is missing. In the table there are about 120,000 clones, roughly 82% of which are singletons. Sequenced input: PBMCs. The chain uses TRBV6-5 and TRBJ1-2, with a tentative D call TRBD1 (6 bases). The TCR comes from a male donor in good health and CMV-seropositive. The CDR3 nucleotides are TGTGCCAGCAGTTACCTCACAGGGATCGATGGCTACACCTTC. This translates into CASSYLTGIDGYTF.